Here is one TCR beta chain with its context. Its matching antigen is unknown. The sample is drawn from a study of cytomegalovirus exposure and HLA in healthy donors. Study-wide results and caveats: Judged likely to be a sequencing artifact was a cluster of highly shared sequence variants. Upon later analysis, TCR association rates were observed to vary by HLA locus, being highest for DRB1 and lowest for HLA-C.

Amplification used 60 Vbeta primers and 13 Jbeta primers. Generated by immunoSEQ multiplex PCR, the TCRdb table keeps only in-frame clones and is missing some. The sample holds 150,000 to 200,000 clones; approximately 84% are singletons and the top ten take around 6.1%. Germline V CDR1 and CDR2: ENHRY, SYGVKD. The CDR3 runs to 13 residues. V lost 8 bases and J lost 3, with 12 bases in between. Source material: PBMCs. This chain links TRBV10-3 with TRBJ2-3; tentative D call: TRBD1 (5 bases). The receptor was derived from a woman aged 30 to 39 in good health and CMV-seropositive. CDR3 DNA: TGTGCCATCGAAGACAGTTTGACAGATACGCAGTATTTT. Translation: CAIEDSLTDTQYF.